These 15 T cell receptor beta chains were all obtained from the same sample, sequenced in a study of molecular identifiers for immune sequencing clone quantification (dated 2018 in TCRdb). The protocol used for the library was PCR. Sequencing was carried out with a NextSeq 500. Using fastp trimming at Q25 and MiXCR clonotype assembly, TCRdb reanalyzed the public sequencing data and kept in-frame beta chains. Every entry covers one CDR3 protein and lists the most common genes and DNA from its rows. The sample includes roughly 630,000 distinct CDR3 sequences, with less than 30% observed a single time. In total, the top ten clones hold 0.6% to 0.9% of the sample. The material sequenced was naive CD8+ T cells from blood, with Jurkat cell RNA spiked in. This sample's cell subset or site label indicates: FACS-sorted CD8+CD4-CCR7+CD45RA+ naive T cells. The receptors were sampled from a human donor in good health. Some libraries in this study had Jurkat cell RNA spiked in.

A word on this clonotype: Given the absence of the conserved phenylalanine or tryptophan at the CDR3 end, a read error is likely. CDR3 sequence reads: CAWSVAGGPRETQYS. The CDR3, as DNA: TGTGCCTGGAGTGTAGCGGGGGGGCCGAGGGAGACCCAGTACTCC. The genes are TRBV30 and TRBJ2-5; 10 bases are a match to TRBD2. V lost 0 bases, J lost 5 bases, and 6 bases stayed unmatched. CDR3 length equals 15 residues. Germline V gene data show CDR1 as GTSNPN and CDR2 as SVGIG (reference sequence).

This clonotype was seen a handful of times. The rearrangement joins TRBV27 to TRBJ2-7, with 10 nucleotides matching TRBD1. The V gene's germline CDR1 is MNHEY and CDR2 SMNVEV (reference sequence). CDR3 size: 15 residues. V lost 6 bases, J lost 2 bases, and 7 bases stayed unmatched. CDR3 sequence reads: CASRAEGQGPYEQYF. The CDR3 DNA reads TGTGCCAGCAGAGCTGAGGGACAGGGGCCCTACGAGCAGTACTTC.

This clonotype turned up a few times. This chain joins TRBV12-3 or TRBV12-4 and TRBJ2-5; possibly TRBD1 for D (5 bases). CDR3 length: 14 residues. The V end lost 3 bases, the J end lost 2 bases, and 10 bases lay between the germline ends. This chain's CDR3 is CASSFGSGQETQYF. CDR3 bases: TGTGCCAGCAGTTTCGGGTCAGGGCAAGAGACCCAGTACTTC.

On this clonotype: Given a much more abundant clone one base away, this may be a read error. The chain links TRBV20-1 to TRBJ2-5, with TRBD2 matching over 10 bases. Per germline, CDR1 DFQATT and CDR2 SNEGSKA (reference sequence). The CDR3 contains 14 residues. DNA for the CDR3: TGCAGTGCCCCAAAGCGGGAGGGCATGGTGACCCAGCACTTC. This codes for CSAPKREGMVTQHF.

The V call is TRBV28, the J call TRBJ2-1, with 8 bases identical to TRBD2. This CDR3 is 13 amino acids long. Germline V gene data show CDR1 as MDHEN and CDR2 as SYDVKM. V lost 7 bases to trimming and J lost 6 bases; unmatched junction nucleotides: 5. Written as DNA, the CDR3 is TGTGCCAGCACGGCGGGAGGTCCCAATGAGCAGTTCTTC. This gives the protein CASTAGGPNEQFF. Full variable domain (outside the CDR3, taken from reference TRBV28 and TRBJ2-1): DVKVTQSSRYLVKRTGEKVFLECVQDMDHENMFWYRQDPGLGLRLIYFSYDVKMKEKGDIPEGYSVSREKKERFSLILESASTNQTSMYLCASTAGGPNEQFFGPGTRLTVL.

With regard to this clonotype: A much larger clone differs by one base, so this may be a read error. V and J are TRBV29-1 and TRBJ2-7; no reliable D call. The CDR3 totals 13 residues. The V end lost 6 bases, the J end lost 4 bases, and 16 bases lay between the germline ends. Per the germline V gene, CDR1 is SQVTM and CDR2 is ANQGSEA. In DNA form, the CDR3 reads TGCAGCGTAAGGTTCCGCGTGAGTTACGAGCAGTACTTC. Translation: CSVRFRVSYEQYF.

The chain links TRBV11-2 to TRBJ2-5; TRBD2 matches at 8 bases. Trimming removed 3 bases from V and 3 bases from J; junction bases left unmatched: 3. This CDR3 contains 14 residues. Germline V gene data show CDR1 as SGHAT and CDR2 as FQNNGV. The CDR3 bases are TGTGCCAGCAGCTTTGGTAGCGGGAAAGAGACCCAGTACTTC. Protein sequence: CASSFGSGKETQYF.

Regarding this clonotype: This may arise from a read error, as a much more abundant clone is one base away. The V gene is TRBV4-3, the J gene TRBJ2-2, with D perhaps matching TRBD1 (6 bases). Trimming stripped 0 bases from V and 4 bases from J, with 15 bases between. Per germline, CDR1 LGHNA and CDR2 YSLEER. This CDR3 is built from 17 residues. In nucleotides, the CDR3 is TGCGCCAGCAGCCAAGATATGGGGGCCCCGAGCACCGGGGAGCTGTTTTTT. This codes for CASSQDMGAPSTGELFF.

A note on this clonotype: Being one base from a much bigger clone, this may be a read error. The genes are TRBV7-3 and TRBJ2-2; D gene ambiguous. The V gene lost 5 bases and the J gene lost 6 bases, with 7 bases spanning the gap. Germline V gene data show CDR1 as SGHTA and CDR2 as FQGTGA. The CDR3 loop spans 12 amino acids. The CDR3: CASSPDAGELFF. DNA for the CDR3: TGTGCCAGCAGCCCCGACGCCGGGGAGCTGTTTTTT.

Points on this clonotype: A much larger clone sits a single nucleotide away, making a read error possible. V gene TRBV4-3 combines with J gene TRBJ2-7, with D possibly TRBD2 on 6 matching bases. The length of the CDR3 is 16 residues. The germline V gene has CDR1 LGHNA and CDR2 YSLEER. V was cut by 2 bases and J by 0 bases, with 14 bases left in between. CDR3 in amino acids: CASSQLSGPDSYEQYF. CDR3 sequence (DNA): TGCGCCAGCAGCCAATTAAGCGGGCCCGACTCCTACGAGCAGTACTTC.

The J gene is TRBJ2-7, the V gene TRBV6-5, with D hard to call. Germline-derived CDR1 and CDR2 are MNHEY and SVGAGI. This CDR3 comprises 13 residues. Between the trimmed V and J ends, which lost 0 bases and 7 bases, there was a span of 10 bases. This CDR3 reads CASSYSGPLEQYF. CDR3 bases: TGTGCCAGCAGTTACTCCGGACCTTTGGAGCAGTACTTC.

This clonotype was seen a few times. The V gene is TRBV14, the J gene TRBJ2-1, with TRBD1 as a possible D gene (5 bases). V was shortened by 0 bases and J by 9 bases, with 15 bases between the two germline ends. The CDR3 consists of 15 residues. The germline V gene has CDR1 SGHDN and CDR2 FVKESK. The CDR3: CASSQDTGRESEQFF. The DNA of the CDR3 is TGTGCCAGCAGCCAAGACACAGGACGCGAAAGTGAGCAGTTCTTC.

The chain is built from TRBV4-2 and TRBJ2-5, with D possibly being TRBD2 (5 bases). Germline values: CDR1 LGHNA, CDR2 YNFKEQ. Trimming removed 3 bases from V and 0 bases from J, with 14 bases in between. This CDR3 region has 16 residues. The CDR3 coding sequence is TGTGCCAGCAGCCAGGGCCCCGAGGGATACCAAGAGACCCAGTACTTC. As protein: CASSQGPEGYQETQYF.

This clonotype was seen at least ten times. The V and J genes are TRBV6-1 and TRBJ2-3, with 12 bases identical to TRBD2. The V gene's germline CDR1 is MNHNS and CDR2 SASEGT. Unmatched junction bases numbered 12, after V lost 10 bases and J lost 1 base. The CDR3 length is 17 residues. The CDR3 sequence is CATRKELAGGRTDTQYF. DNA of the CDR3: TGTGCCACGCGAAAAGAACTAGCGGGAGGCCGCACAGATACGCAGTATTTT.

The rearrangement uses TRBV7-9 and TRBJ2-5; 8 bases are shared with TRBD2. Germline lookup yields CDR1 SEHNR and CDR2 FQNEAQ (reference sequence). CDR3 length: 15 amino acids. V lost 4 bases and J lost 3; bases outside the gene matches: 7. In DNA, the CDR3 is TGTGCCAGCAGCTACCCACCGGGACTAGAAGAGACCCAGTACTTC. Translated: CASSYPPGLEETQYF. Drawing the rest from reference TRBV7-9 and TRBJ2-5, the complete variable domain is DTGVSQNPRHKITKRGQNVTFRCDPISEHNRLYWYRQTLGQGPEFLTYFQNEAQLEKSRLLSDRFSAERPKGSFSTLEIQRTEQGDSAMYLCASSYPPGLEETQYFGPGTRLLVL.